This paragraph reports one TCR beta chain. Sequencing used immunoSEQ multiplex PCR; TCRdb keeps in-frame clones, though not all of them. The table lists roughly 90,000 clones, more than 70% of them singletons, with approximately 5% in the top ten. These data are taken from a study of T cell responses to AZD1222 COVID-19 vaccine. Germline-derived CDR1 and CDR2 are SGHNT and YYREEE (reference sequence). The CDR3 sequence is 17 residues long. Germline trimming cut 3 bases from V and 3 bases from J; bases unmatched to any gene: 9. The sequences come from peripheral blood, collected 28 days after the second AZD1222 dose. V usage is TRBV5-4 and J usage is TRBJ2-1; 10 positions agree with TRBD2. The TCR was taken from an adult who received the AZD1222 COVID-19 vaccine. As DNA, the CDR3 is TGTGCCAGCAGCTCGATAGCGGGGGGCGATTTCTACAATGAGCAGTTCTTC. This encodes CASSSIAGGDFYNEQFF.